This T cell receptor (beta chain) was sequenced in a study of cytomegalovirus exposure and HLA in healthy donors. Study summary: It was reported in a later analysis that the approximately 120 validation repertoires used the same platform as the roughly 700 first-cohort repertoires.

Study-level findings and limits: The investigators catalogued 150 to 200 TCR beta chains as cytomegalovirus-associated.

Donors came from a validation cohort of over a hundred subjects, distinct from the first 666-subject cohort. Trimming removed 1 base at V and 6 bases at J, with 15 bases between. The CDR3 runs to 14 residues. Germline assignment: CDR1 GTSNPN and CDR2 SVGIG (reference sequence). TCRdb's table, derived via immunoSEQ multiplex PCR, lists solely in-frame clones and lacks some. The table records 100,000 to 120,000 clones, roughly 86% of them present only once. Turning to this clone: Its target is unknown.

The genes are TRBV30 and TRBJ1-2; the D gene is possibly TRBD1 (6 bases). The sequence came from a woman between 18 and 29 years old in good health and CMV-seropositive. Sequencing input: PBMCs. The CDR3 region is CAWSGRDNSHGYTF. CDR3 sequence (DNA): TGTGCCTGGAGTGGCCGGGACAACTCCCATGGCTACACCTTC.